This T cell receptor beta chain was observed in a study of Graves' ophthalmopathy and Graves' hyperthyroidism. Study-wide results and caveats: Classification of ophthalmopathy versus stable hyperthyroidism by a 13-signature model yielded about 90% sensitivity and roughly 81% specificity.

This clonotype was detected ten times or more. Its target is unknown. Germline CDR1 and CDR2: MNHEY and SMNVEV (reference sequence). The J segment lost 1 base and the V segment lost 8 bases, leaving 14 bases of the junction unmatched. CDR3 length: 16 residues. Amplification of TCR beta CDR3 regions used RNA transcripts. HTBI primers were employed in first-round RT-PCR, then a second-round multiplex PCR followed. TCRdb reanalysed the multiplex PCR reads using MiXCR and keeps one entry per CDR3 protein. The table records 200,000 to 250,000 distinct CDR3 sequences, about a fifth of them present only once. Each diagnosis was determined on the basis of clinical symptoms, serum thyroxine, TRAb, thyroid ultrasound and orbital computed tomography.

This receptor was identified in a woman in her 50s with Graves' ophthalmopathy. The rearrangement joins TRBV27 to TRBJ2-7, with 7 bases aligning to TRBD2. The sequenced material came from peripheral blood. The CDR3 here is CASGLVPPYISYEQYF. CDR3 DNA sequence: TGTGCCAGCGGACTAGTTCCACCATACATTTCCTACGAGCAGTACTTC.